This T cell receptor beta chain was sequenced in a study of T-cell reconstitution after alpha-beta-depleted transplantation in children. General study points: A year had passed since transplant, and T-cell counts and diversity by then came mostly from newly produced T cells. Diversity of TCRbeta at day 60 was high in some patients, arising from surviving recipient T cells and thymic progenitors. Alpha-beta T cells present about two months after transplant were reported to originate from several hundred expanded graft clones.

This clonotype turned up a few times. Its cognate antigen is unknown. Library preparation (for TCRbeta) was performed with unique molecular identifiers. TCRdb processed the PCR reads anew with MiXCR; each CDR3 protein has one entry. The table shows around 94,000 distinct CDR3 sequences, with 7.5% to 9% occurring only once. The CDR3 runs to 15 residues. From germline, CDR1 is SGHTA and CDR2 FQGNSA. The V end lost 4 bases, the J end lost 6 bases, and 18 bases lay between the germline ends. The source material was PBMCs, sampled before TCRalphabeta/CD19-depleted stem cell transplant. This TCR was sampled from a boy between 2 and 10 years old with acute lymphoblastic leukemia, due to receive a stem cell transplant. The genes are TRBV7-2 and TRBJ1-2; D perhaps matches TRBD1 (5 bases). The CDR3 loop reads CASSSPGRGGNGYTF. The CDR3 DNA is TGTGCCAGCAGCTCCCCGGGACGGGGGGGAAATGGCTACACCTTC.